These 32 T cell receptor beta chains were all obtained from the same sample, sequenced in a study of blood T cell repertoires in COVID-19 (TCRdb year 2020). The method behind the library was the immunoSEQ multiplex PCR assay. TCRdb took over this immuneACCESS table, retaining in-frame rearrangements with V and J assigned. Such tables are incomplete; in checked studies, under half of the missing clones stem from an unresolved V gene, and the remainder is unexplained. The sample data list some 14,000 clones, and approximately 72% of these were observed just once. Of the sample, 40% to 45% is held by the ten largest clones. Sequencing input: peripheral blood. Every receptor here comes from a woman older than 75 with acute or convalescent COVID-19.

The chain is built from TRBV5-6 and TRBJ2-4; D perhaps matches TRBD1 (5 bases). The V gene lost 2 bases and the J gene lost 2 bases, with 8 bases spanning the gap. CDR3 length equals 14 residues. Germline CDR1 is SGHDT and CDR2 is YYEEEE. The CDR3 sequence is CASSLPGTKNIQYF. The CDR3 region has the DNA TGTGCCAGCAGCTTACCAGGGACCAAAAACATTCAGTACTTC.

This clone came up once. The chain has TRBV7-2 and TRBJ1-2; 8 bases map to TRBD1. The V gene end was trimmed by 6 bases and the J gene end by 4 bases; junction bases not matched to a gene: 7. The germline CDR1 and CDR2 sequences are SGHTA and FQGNSA. The CDR3 consists of 14 residues. Here the CDR3 DNA reads TGTGCCAGCAGACCTACAGGGGGGGTCTATGGCTACACCTTC. Translated: CASRPTGGVYGYTF.

The gene calls are TRBV10-2 and TRBJ1-6; possibly TRBD1 for D (5 bases). Germline CDR1 is WSHSY and CDR2 is SAAADI. The CDR3 has 14 residues. V lost 0 bases and J lost 11, with 11 bases in between. CDR3 residues: CASSESGGVTPLHF. The CDR3 DNA follows: TGCGCCAGCAGTGAGTCGGGGGGAGTAACACCCCTCCACTTT.

The V call is TRBV4-3, the J call TRBJ1-2; 10 bases match TRBD1. CDR1 is LGHNA, CDR2 YSLEER, per germline. The junction had 9 bases not matched to a gene; V was cut back by 0 bases and J by 2 bases. This CDR3 has 18 amino acids. DNA of the CDR3: TGCGCCAGCAGCCAAGAGGAGACAGGGGGCTCGTGGAACTATGGCTACACCTTC. Translation gives CASSQEETGGSWNYGYTF.

The chain carries TRBV7-7 and TRBJ2-1, with 10 bases aligning to TRBD2. Germline CDR1 is SSHAT and CDR2 is FNYEAQ (reference sequence). Trimming took 5 bases from V and 3 from J; bases not matched to a gene: 7. The CDR3 is 16 amino acids. The CDR3 DNA sequence: TGTGCCAGCAGCCTATCCTCTAGCGGGGGCTACAATGAGCAGTTCTTC. Translation gives CASSLSSSGGYNEQFF. The entire variable domain, with the rest obtained from reference TRBV7-7 and TRBJ2-1, is as follows: GAGVSQSPRYKVTKRGQDVTLRCDPISSHATLYWYQQALGQGPEFLTYFNYEAQPDKSGLPSDRFSAERPEGSISTLTIQRTEQRDSAMYRCASSLSSSGGYNEQFFGPGTRLTVL.

This clone is a singleton in its sample. The chain recombines TRBV6-5 with TRBJ2-7, with TRBD1 matching over 8 bases. CDR3 length: 14 amino acids. V gave up 8 bases and J gave up 1 base; unmatched junction bases: 7. CDR1 MNHEY and CDR2 SVGAGI come from the germline V gene. The chain's CDR3 is CASLPGGISYEQYF. CDR3 coding DNA: TGTGCCAGCTTACCAGGGGGCATTTCCTACGAGCAGTACTTC.

The rearrangement joins TRBV6-5 to TRBJ2-3; D not certain. This CDR3 is built from 15 residues. CDR1 is MNHEY, CDR2 SVGAGI, per germline. The ends were cut back, 2 bases at V and 1 base at J, with 10 bases in the middle. The CDR3 sequence: CASSYGGWGTDTQYF. In nucleotides, the CDR3 is TGTGCCAGCAGTTACGGCGGATGGGGCACAGATACGCAGTATTTT.

The J gene is TRBJ2-7, the V gene TRBV24-1; 12 bases line up with TRBD1. Germline CDR1 and CDR2: KGHDR and SFDVKD. The V and J ends lost 4 bases and 2 bases, in that order; junction bases with no gene match: 5. The CDR3 is 16 residues long. The CDR3 sequence is CATSDGDRGRTYEQYF. DNA for the CDR3: TGTGCCACCAGTGACGGGGACAGGGGGCGAACCTACGAGCAGTACTTC.

This clone showed up just a few times. The rearrangement uses TRBV10-3 and TRBJ1-6; D is unclear. Trimming removed 0 bases at V and 1 base at J, with 7 bases between. The CDR3 has 16 amino acids. Germline CDR1 is ENHRY and CDR2 is SYGVKD. The CDR3 here is CAISESAGSYNSPLHF. DNA of the CDR3: TGTGCCATCAGTGAGTCGGCAGGATCCTATAATTCACCCCTCCACTTT.

The chain combines TRBV6-4 with TRBJ1-5; 9 bases fit TRBD1. The CDR3 is made up of 16 amino acids. Germline loops: CDR1 MRHNA, CDR2 SNTAGT. V gave up 6 bases and J gave up 2 bases; unmatched junction bases: 8. DNA for the CDR3: TGTGCCAGCAGAGTTACCGGGACAGGGCGCAATCAGCCCCAGCATTTT. Protein sequence: CASRVTGTGRNQPQHF.

The gene calls are TRBV20-1 and TRBJ2-3; TRBD2 matches at 8 bases. V shed 6 bases and J 5 bases; nucleotides not matched to a gene: 1. This CDR3 is 11 amino acids long. Germline CDR1 DFQATT, CDR2 SNEGSKA (reference sequence). The CDR3 coding sequence is TGCAGTGCACGGGGGGGAGATACGCAGTATTTT. Its translation: CSARGGDTQYF.

The rearrangement joins TRBV28 to TRBJ1-2; D is ambiguous. Trimming shortened V by 4 bases and J by 4 bases, and 16 bases separated the two germline ends. In germline, CDR1 is MDHEN, CDR2 SYDVKM. The CDR3 spans 15 residues. The chain's CDR3 is CASSSIAGELYGYTF. Written as DNA, the CDR3 is TGTGCCAGCAGTTCTATTGCGGGAGAACTCTATGGCTACACCTTC.

This clone was seen more than once but under ten times. The chain combines TRBV18 with TRBJ2-3, with D perhaps TRBD2 (6 bases). Germline values: CDR1 KGHSH, CDR2 LQKENI. The CDR3 has 13 residues. V was cut by 7 bases and J by 2 bases, with 10 bases left in between. This chain's CDR3 is CASYLADTDTQYF. Here the CDR3 DNA reads TGTGCCAGCTACTTAGCGGACACAGATACGCAGTATTTT.

V gene TRBV6-6 combines with J gene TRBJ2-1, with TRBD1 matching over 9 bases. Trimming removed 8 bases from V and 6 bases from J; junction bases left unmatched: 5. The CDR3 runs 13 residues. Germline loops: CDR1 MNHNY, CDR2 SVGAGI (reference sequence). This CDR3 is CASGPDRGNEQFF. CDR3 coding DNA: TGTGCCAGCGGACCGGACAGGGGCAATGAGCAGTTCTTC.

This chain joins TRBV5-1 and TRBJ1-2, with unresolved D. The V and J ends lost 1 base and 0 bases respectively, with 7 bases between them. The CDR3 covers 14 residues. Germline V lookup: CDR1 SGHRS, CDR2 YFSETQ. The CDR3: CASSLLGANYGYTF. The CDR3 coding sequence is TGCGCCAGCAGCTTGTTAGGAGCTAACTATGGCTACACCTTC.

The V and J genes are TRBV7-2 and TRBJ2-7; no definite D call. The ends were cut back, 7 bases at V and 3 bases at J, with 13 bases in the middle. Germline assignment: CDR1 SGHTA and CDR2 FQGNSA. This CDR3 contains 13 residues. As DNA, the CDR3 is TGTGCCAGCACTTCCCGCTATCTCTACGAGCAGTACTTC. This translates into CASTSRYLYEQYF.

This chain uses TRBV11-2 with TRBJ1-3; TRBD1 agrees at 9 bases. CDR1 is SGHAT, CDR2 FQNNGV, per germline. Losses at the gene ends were 5 bases for V and 4 bases for J; bases not matched to a gene: 9. This CDR3 has 16 residues. The CDR3 reads CASSPLGTGRGNTIYF. DNA for the CDR3: TGTGCCAGCAGCCCCTTAGGGACAGGGCGAGGAAACACCATATATTTT.

The chain employs TRBV6-4 and TRBJ2-1, with D maybe TRBD1 (6 bases). The CDR3 totals 16 residues. The V end lost 7 bases, the J end lost 6 bases, and 22 bases lay between the germline ends. Per germline, CDR1 MRHNA and CDR2 SNTAGT. The CDR3 loop reads CASTVRGEAGPNEQFF. The CDR3 coding sequence is TGTGCCAGCACCGTCAGGGGAGAGGCGGGCCCCAATGAGCAGTTCTTC.

The CDR3 spells CASQKSREETQYF. In DNA, the CDR3 is TGTGCCAGCCAAAAATCGCGTGAGGAGACCCAGTACTTC. The chain has TRBV6-5 and TRBJ2-5; D gene uncertain. Germline V gives CDR1 MNHEY, CDR2 SVGAGI. V lost 8 bases, J lost 5 bases, and 15 bases lay in between. The length of the CDR3 is 13 residues.

CDR3 residues: CASSLGGAVEKLFF. In DNA, the CDR3 is TGTGCCAGCAGTCTAGGGGGGGCAGTCGAAAAACTGTTTTTT. The chain joins TRBV28 to TRBJ1-4; weak D call: TRBD1 (6 bases). The CDR3 runs 14 residues. In germline, CDR1 is MDHEN, CDR2 SYDVKM. V lost 5 bases, J lost 8 bases, and 15 bases lay in between.

This chain links TRBV28 with TRBJ1-2; tentative D call: TRBD1 (6 bases). V lost 8 bases to trimming and J lost 2 bases, with 6 bases between them. This CDR3 is 11 amino acids long. Germline V gene lookup returns CDR1 MDHEN and CDR2 SYDVKM. The CDR3 loop is CASGTNYGYTF. CDR3 nucleotide sequence: TGTGCCAGCGGGACAAACTATGGCTACACCTTC.

The V call is TRBV4-3, the J call TRBJ1-4, with 8 bases aligning to TRBD1. The V gene's germline CDR1 is LGHNA and CDR2 YSLEER. After removal of 1 base from V and 8 bases from J, the junction contained 6 bases not matched to a gene. The CDR3 extends over 15 amino acids. CDR3 bases: TGCGCCAGCAGCCAAGGGAACAGGGGGGGGGAAAAACTGTTTTTT. Protein product: CASSQGNRGGEKLFF.

This chain connects TRBV7-8 to TRBJ2-7; 7 bases are shared with TRBD2. Germline V gene lookup returns CDR1 SGHVS and CDR2 FQNEAQ. The CDR3 contains 14 residues. With 5 bases clipped from V and 3 bases from J, the junction kept 7 bases outside the gene matches. The CDR3 DNA is TGTGCCAGCAGCCCCCTGGTAGCGGGCTACGAGCAGTACTTC. Residues: CASSPLVAGYEQYF. The variable domain in full, with the rest retrieved from reference TRBV7-8 and TRBJ2-7, is GAGVSQSPRYKVAKRGQDVALRCDPISGHVSLFWYQQALGQGPEFLTYFQNEAQLDKSGLPSDRFFAERPEGSVSTLKIQRTQQEDSAVYLCASSPLVAGYEQYFGPGTRLTVT.

The gene calls are TRBV4-1 and TRBJ1-2; no definite D call. Trimming left V 0 bases short and J 8 bases short, with 22 bases between. The CDR3 totals 17 residues. The germline V gene has CDR1 MGHRA and CDR2 YSYEKL. CDR3 coding DNA: TGCGCCAGCAGCCAAGATCGGGTGCTTTTCCCACCCAGAGGCTACACCTTC. This gives the protein CASSQDRVLFPPRGYTF.

The chain couples TRBV9 to TRBJ2-5; D might be TRBD1 (6 bases). Germline V gives CDR1 SGDLS, CDR2 YYNGEE. The CDR3 covers 12 residues. V dropped 5 bases and J dropped 5 bases, with 10 bases sitting between them. The CDR3 nucleotides are TGTGCCAGCAGTCAAAGGGGGGAGACCCAGTACTTC. This gives the protein CASSQRGETQYF.

In nucleotides, the CDR3 is TGTGCCAGCAGTGACCCACTGAGCGGGTCCTACGAGCAGTACTTC. Protein: CASSDPLSGSYEQYF. The chain has TRBV4-2 and TRBJ2-7; D is perhaps TRBD2 (6 bases). This CDR3 comprises 15 residues. Trimming took off 6 bases at V and 1 base at J, with 16 bases between the two ends. CDR1 and CDR2 from the germline V gene are LGHNA and YNFKEQ.

This chain links TRBV19 with TRBJ1-1; a weak D match, TRBD1 (5 bases). The CDR3 covers 14 residues. Trimming shortened V by 4 bases and J by 0 bases, and 9 bases separated the two germline ends. Per the germline V gene, CDR1 is LNHDA and CDR2 is SQIVND (reference sequence). This CDR3 reads CASSRTGVNTEAFF. In DNA, the CDR3 is TGTGCCAGTAGTAGAACAGGAGTGAACACTGAAGCTTTCTTT.

V is TRBV7-2 and J is TRBJ2-7; D might be TRBD2 (5 bases). Germline assignment: CDR1 SGHTA and CDR2 FQGNSA. This CDR3 comprises 14 residues. V dropped 2 bases and J dropped 3 bases, with 11 bases sitting between them. The CDR3 DNA sequence: TGTGCCAGCAGCTTATCGACGGACTTCTACGAGCAGTACTTC. Its translation: CASSLSTDFYEQYF.

The rearrangement joins TRBV11-2 to TRBJ1-4; a weak D match, TRBD1 (6 bases). The CDR3 consists of 15 residues. V was clipped by 1 base and J by 4 bases, with 10 bases between them. Per germline, CDR1 SGHAT and CDR2 FQNNGV. The DNA for the CDR3 is TGTGCCAGCAGCTTAGTAACAGGGATTAATGAAAAACTGTTTTTT. It yields the protein CASSLVTGINEKLFF. Based on the CDR3 plus reference TRBV11-2 and TRBJ1-4, the full variable domain is EAGVAQSPRYKIIEKRQSVAFWCNPISGHATLYWYQQILGQGPKLLIQFQNNGVVDDSQLPKDRFSAERLKGVDSTLKIQPAKLEDSAVYLCASSLVTGINEKLFFGSGTQLSVL.

The chain carries TRBV29-1 and TRBJ2-1, with 7 bases fitting TRBD2. Germline-derived CDR1 and CDR2 are SQVTM and ANQGSEA. The V gene end was trimmed by 7 bases and the J gene end by 2 bases; junction bases not matched to a gene: 8. CDR3 length: 14 amino acids. CDR3 residues: CSARRGGAYNEQFF. The CDR3 nucleotides read TGCAGCGCGAGACGCGGGGGTGCCTACAATGAGCAGTTCTTC.

As DNA, the CDR3 is TGTGCCCTAAACGGGGGGCCCGGGGAGCTGTTTTTT. Protein product: CALNGGPGELFF. The genes are TRBV30 and TRBJ2-2, with D perhaps matching TRBD2 (7 bases). The germline gives CDR1 GTSNPN, CDR2 SVGIG (reference sequence). The CDR3 runs to 12 residues. Trimming left V 8 bases short and J 6 bases short, with 13 bases between.

This clone has just a few counts. V is TRBV10-1 and J is TRBJ2-5; 7 bases align to TRBD2. The CDR3 contains 18 residues. CDR1 is WNHNN, CDR2 SYGVQD, per germline (reference sequence). V shed 0 bases and J 4 bases; nucleotides not matched to a gene: 14. The CDR3 DNA reads as TGCGCCAGCAGTGAGTCGGAGCGGGGTGAGGGTGTCGGAGAGACCCAGTACTTC. This codes for CASSESERGEGVGETQYF.